Given below is one T cell receptor beta chain in context. Its antigen is as yet unknown. Germline CDR1 and CDR2: KGHSH and LQKENI. The CDR3 is made up of 15 amino acids. The germline V and J ends were trimmed by 1 base and 4 bases, with 11 bases remaining between them. Only in-frame clones appear in the TCRdb table, and some are missing; sequencing was by immunoSEQ multiplex PCR. The data contain 1 million to 1.3 million clones, approximately 80% of them singletons. The data derive from a study of shared clonotypes between healthy human individuals. Study-wide results and caveats: It was expected that sequencing depth would affect clonotype sharing among donors.

The chain carries TRBV18 and TRBJ1-5; maybe TRBD1 (6 bases). Sequencing was carried out using memory CD4+ T cells from PBMCs. Stated subset: CD45RA-negative fraction. The clonotype was recovered from a man younger than 35 in good health. Some clones in this sample may be carry-over from other donors' samples. In nucleotides, the CDR3 is TGTGCCAGCTCACCACAGCGGGACAAGAATCAGCCCCAGCATTTT. It encodes CASSPQRDKNQPQHF.